This T cell receptor beta chain was sequenced in a study of technical replicates of blood from several donors. In this sample, this clone turned up once. The method was immunoSEQ multiplex PCR; TCRdb's version includes in-frame clones alone and lacks a portion of them. The sample has 83,000 or so clones; approximately 92% are singletons. Germline V gene sequence: CDR1 SGHAT, CDR2 FQNNGV. V was shortened by 1 base and J by 5 bases, with 20 bases between the two germline ends. The length of the CDR3 is 17 residues. V and J are TRBV11-2 and TRBJ2-5; D may be TRBD2 (5 bases). This TCR derives from a human donor in good health. Sequencing used T cells isolated from PBMCs. The CDR3 DNA reads as TGTGCCAGCAGCTTAGGAAGCGGTGGGGTAGGAATGGAGACCCAGTACTTC. Encoded protein: CASSLGSGGVGMETQYF.